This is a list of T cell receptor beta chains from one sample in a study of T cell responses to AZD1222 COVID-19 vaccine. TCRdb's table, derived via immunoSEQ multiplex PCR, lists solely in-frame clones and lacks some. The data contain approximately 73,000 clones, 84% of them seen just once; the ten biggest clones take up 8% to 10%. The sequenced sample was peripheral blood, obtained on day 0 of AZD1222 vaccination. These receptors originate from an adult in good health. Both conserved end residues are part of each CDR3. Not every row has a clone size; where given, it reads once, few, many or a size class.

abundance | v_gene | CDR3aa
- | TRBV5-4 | CASSSSGGHSGNTIYF
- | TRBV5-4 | CASSLAREHEQYF
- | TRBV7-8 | CASSLGTPPNYGYTF
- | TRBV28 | CASSLAGGSYNSPLHF
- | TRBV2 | CASSERGPHGYTF
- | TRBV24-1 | CATSEAKGQPQHF
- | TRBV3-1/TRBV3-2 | CASSQDSRAGRGTQYF
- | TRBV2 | CANRQGLGTGELFF
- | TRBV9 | CASSAQMNTEAFF
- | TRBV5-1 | CASYELGKGDSNEQFF
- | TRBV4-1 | CASSQDPGTTNEKLFF
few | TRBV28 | CASSFSSAGGSYEQYF
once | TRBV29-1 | CSARAAWSTEAFF
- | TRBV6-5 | CASSYPGGGSGGYTF
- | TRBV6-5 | CASSSPGNTEAFF
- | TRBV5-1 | CASSLLSTNEKLFF
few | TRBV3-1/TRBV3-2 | CASSQRGGGYNEQFF
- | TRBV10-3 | CAISVSSGATDTQYF
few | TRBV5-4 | CASSLVESLIVGTQYF
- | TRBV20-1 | CSASYEQYF
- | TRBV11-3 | CASSRTSYTDTQYF
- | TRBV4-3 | CASSQDLQNYEQYF
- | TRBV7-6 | CASSLESDNSGNTIYF
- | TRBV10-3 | CAISGQLNTEAFF
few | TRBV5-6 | CASSLWQAQGYGYTF
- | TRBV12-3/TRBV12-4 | CASSRIGSDTQYF
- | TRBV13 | CASSFRGTRDQPQHF
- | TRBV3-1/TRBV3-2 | CASRGAGHEQYF
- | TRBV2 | CASSINQPQHF
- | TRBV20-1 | CSASPSQGDQPQHF
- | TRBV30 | CAWSPGPGNTIYF
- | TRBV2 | CASSGQIQETQYF
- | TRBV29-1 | CSVDGTGSWETQYF
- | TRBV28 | CASSGAPPANYGYTF
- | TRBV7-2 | CASRVGGGNQPQHF
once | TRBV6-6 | CASSFDRLYGYTF
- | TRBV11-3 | CASSLGTGTADTQYF
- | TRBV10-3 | CAISDGPELEQFF
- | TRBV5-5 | CASSHPLSGGGTEAFF
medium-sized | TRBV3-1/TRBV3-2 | CASSPTGGHTEAFF
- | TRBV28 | CASSLSIYSLSTIYF
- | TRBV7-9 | CASSLSAVRTEQYF
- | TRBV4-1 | CASSRGHGPYNEQFF
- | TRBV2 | CASSREGGGYTF
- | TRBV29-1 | CSVAAGNTIYF
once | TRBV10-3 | CAISESDGGGFQETQYF
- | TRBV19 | CASSKGETQYF
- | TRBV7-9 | CAGGLRDEQFF
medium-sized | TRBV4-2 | CASSHDRGPQPQHF
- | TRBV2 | CASSEALEGYEQYF
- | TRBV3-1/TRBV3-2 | CASSQDLLAKNIQYF
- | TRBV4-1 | CASSRFLLRGGSYNEQFF
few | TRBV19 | CASSPRGREPQHF